This T cell receptor (beta chain) appears in the sequencing data of a study of blood T cells in healthy people across ages. Study-wide results and limits: Both naive CD4+ cell counts and diversity were greater in long-lived donors than in aged donors. Strong correlation existed between TCR beta diversity and naive T cell percentage. Unsorted PBMC material precluded a definitive naive versus antigen-experienced comparison.

Deletions cut 2 bases from V and 10 bases from J, with 11 bases between. CDR1 is KGHSH and CDR2 is LQKENI in the germline V gene. CDR3 size: 12 residues. Combining a sample-barcoded 5' primer with a J-beta primer mix, a second PCR ran for roughly 6 to 12 cycles. TCRdb itself ran the 5' RACE reads through MiXCR, one entry per CDR3 protein. Seen here are around 1,000,000 distinct CDR3 sequences, roughly 24% observed once, and the top ten hold 0.65% to 0.95%. The sample holds a few counts of this clonotype. Its specificity is unknown. This same sample was also part of a study on T cells of mothers and their children.

The sample comprised blood. The rearrangement joins TRBV18 to TRBJ1-1; D uncertain. The sequence was obtained from a girl aged 2-10 years in good health. DNA of the CDR3: TGTGCCAGCTCACCAGGGCTTGAGGGAGCTTTCTTT. Protein product: CASSPGLEGAFF.